This paragraph reports one T cell receptor (beta chain). Its target is unknown. What was amplified from RNA transcripts were TCR beta CDR3 regions. The HTBI set primed first-round TCR CDR3 RT-PCR. TCRdb processed the multiplex PCR reads anew with MiXCR; each CDR3 protein has one entry. The sample lists approximately 560,000 distinct CDR3 sequences, about 45% seen once, with approximately 8.2% in the top ten. Hyperthyroidism, newly diagnosed and lasting under 2 months, affected patients aged 18 to 65. This sample is drawn from a study of T cells in Graves' hyperthyroidism and ophthalmopathy. Study-wide findings and caveats: Using 13 V-J features, a model discriminated ophthalmopathy from stable hyperthyroidism. Most expanded thyroid clonotypes above 0.001 also appeared in blood.

Trimming stripped 4 bases from V and 3 bases from J, with 17 bases between. The germline CDR1 and CDR2 sequences are SGHNT and YYREEE (reference sequence). This CDR3 has 15 amino acids. Material for sequencing was peripheral blood or thyroid tissue (not recorded which). The chain joins TRBV5-4 to TRBJ2-7; TRBD1 is a possible D gene (7 bases). The source of this sequence is a woman under 30 with Graves' hyperthyroidism. CDR3 DNA: TGTGCCAGCAGCGTGGGCGGGACAGCATACTACGAGCAGTACTTC. Encoded protein: CASSVGGTAYYEQYF.